The T cell receptor (beta chain) described here comes from a study of T-cell reconstitution after alpha-beta-depleted transplantation in children. It was with unique molecular identifiers that the TCRbeta library was prepared. TCRdb passed the PCR reads through MiXCR, listing each CDR3 protein once. The sample has hundreds of thousands of distinct CDR3 sequences, around 15% seen once. Trimming pared 8 bases from V and 3 bases from J, leaving 16 bases between. Germline lookup yields CDR1 MNHEY and CDR2 SVGAGI. The CDR3 extends over 14 amino acids. This clonotype was counted a few times. Its antigen remains unknown. Study-level findings and limits: After transplant, at about two months, alpha-beta T cells were reportedly derived from several hundred expanded graft clones. When one year had passed after transplant, most T-cell counts and diversity came from newly produced T cells. Surviving recipient cells, namely T cells and thymic progenitors, were the source of high day-60 TCRbeta diversity in some patients.

The sequence was obtained from a male patient aged 2 to 10 who had a stem cell transplant for acute lymphoblastic leukemia, so the T cells may come from the graft donor. V usage is TRBV6-5 and J usage is TRBJ1-2; no definite D call. This specimen was PBMCs, mostly from graft donor cells, taken 360 days after TCRalphabeta/CD19-depleted stem cell transplant. CDR3 protein: CASCPWKRDYGYTF. Written as DNA, the CDR3 is TGTGCCAGCTGCCCTTGGAAACGGGACTATGGCTACACCTTC.